This T cell receptor beta chain was documented in a study of control samples from healthy donors and cancer patients. The CDR3 is 18 amino acids. V lost 2 bases, J lost 4 bases, and 13 bases stayed unmatched. From germline, CDR1 is SGHTA and CDR2 FQGNSA. Profiling relied on immunoSEQ multiplex PCR, and the TCRdb table lists in-frame clones only, not all of them. The repertoire holds about 160,000 clones, 85% to 90% seen once, with 9.5% to 15% in the top ten. The TCR was taken from a young man in good health. The V gene is TRBV7-2, the J gene TRBJ2-5, with TRBD2 matching 10 bases. Input material: blood. The CDR3 reads CASSLLAAGGIIGETQYF. CDR3 in DNA: TGTGCCAGCAGCTTACTGGCAGCGGGAGGGATCATCGGAGAGACCCAGTACTTC.